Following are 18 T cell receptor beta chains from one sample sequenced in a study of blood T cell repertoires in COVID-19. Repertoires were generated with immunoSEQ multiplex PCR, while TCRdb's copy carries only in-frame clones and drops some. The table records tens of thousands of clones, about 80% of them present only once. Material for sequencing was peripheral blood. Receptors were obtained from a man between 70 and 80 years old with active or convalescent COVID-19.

The DNA of the CDR3 is TGTGCCAGCAGTTCGATCTCGACAGGACTTAAGACCCAGTACTTC. Its protein product is CASSSISTGLKTQYF. The gene calls are TRBV5-4 and TRBJ2-5; D may be TRBD1 (6 bases). This CDR3 has 15 amino acids. Trimming pared 5 bases from V and 6 bases from J, leaving 20 bases between. Germline lookup yields CDR1 SGHNT and CDR2 YYREEE (reference sequence).

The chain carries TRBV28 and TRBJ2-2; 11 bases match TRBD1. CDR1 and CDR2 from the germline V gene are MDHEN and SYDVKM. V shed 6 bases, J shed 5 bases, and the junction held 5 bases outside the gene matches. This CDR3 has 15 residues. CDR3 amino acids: CASSSGTGGTGELFF. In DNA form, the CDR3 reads TGTGCCAGCAGCTCCGGGACAGGGGGGACCGGGGAGCTGTTTTTT.

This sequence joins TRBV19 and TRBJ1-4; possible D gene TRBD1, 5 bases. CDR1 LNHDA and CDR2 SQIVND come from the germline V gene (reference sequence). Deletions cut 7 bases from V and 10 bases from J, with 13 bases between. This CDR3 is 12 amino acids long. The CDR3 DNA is TGTGCCAGTAACCCGTCTCAGGGAAAACTGTTTTTT. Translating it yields CASNPSQGKLFF.

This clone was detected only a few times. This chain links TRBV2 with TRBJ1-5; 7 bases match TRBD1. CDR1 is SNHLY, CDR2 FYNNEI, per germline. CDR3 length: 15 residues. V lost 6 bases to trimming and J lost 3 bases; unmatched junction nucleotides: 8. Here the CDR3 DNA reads TGTGCCAGCAGAACCGACAGGGCATCCAATCAGCCCCAGCATTTT. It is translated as CASRTDRASNQPQHF.

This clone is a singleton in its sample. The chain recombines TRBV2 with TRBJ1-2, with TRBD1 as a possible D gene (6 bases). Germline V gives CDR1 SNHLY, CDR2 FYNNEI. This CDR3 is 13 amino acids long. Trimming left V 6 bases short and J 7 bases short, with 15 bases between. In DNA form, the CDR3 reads TGTGCCAGCAGAAATGGACAGATAGCTGGCTACACCTTC. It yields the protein CASRNGQIAGYTF.

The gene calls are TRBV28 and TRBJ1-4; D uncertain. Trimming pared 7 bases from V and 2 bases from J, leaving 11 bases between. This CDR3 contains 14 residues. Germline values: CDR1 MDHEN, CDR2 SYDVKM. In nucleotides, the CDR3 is TGTGCCAGCAAAGGGAGCGGTACTAATGAAAAACTGTTTTTT. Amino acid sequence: CASKGSGTNEKLFF.

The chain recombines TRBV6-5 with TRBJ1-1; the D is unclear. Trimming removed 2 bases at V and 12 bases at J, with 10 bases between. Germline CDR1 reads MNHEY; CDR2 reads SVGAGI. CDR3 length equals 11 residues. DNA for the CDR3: TGTGCCAGCAGTTACGGAGGGTTAACTTTCTTT. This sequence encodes CASSYGGLTFF.

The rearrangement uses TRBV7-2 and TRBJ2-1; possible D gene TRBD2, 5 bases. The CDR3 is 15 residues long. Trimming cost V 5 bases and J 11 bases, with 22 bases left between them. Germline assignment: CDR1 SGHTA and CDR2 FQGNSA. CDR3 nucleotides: TGTGCCAGCAGCAAAGAGGGTGGGCCGAGAATTAAGCAGTTCTTC. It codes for CASSKEGGPRIKQFF. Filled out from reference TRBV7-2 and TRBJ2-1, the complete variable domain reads GAGVSQSPSNKVTEKGKDVELRCDPISGHTALYWYRQSLGQGLEFLIYFQGNSAPDKSGLPSDRFSAERTGGSVSTLTIQRTQQEDSAVYLCASSKEGGPRIKQFFGPGTRLTVL.

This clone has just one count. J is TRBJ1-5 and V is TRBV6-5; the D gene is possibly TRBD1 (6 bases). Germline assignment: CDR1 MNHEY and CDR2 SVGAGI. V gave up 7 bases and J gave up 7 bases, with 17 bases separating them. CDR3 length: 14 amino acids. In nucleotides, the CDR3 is TGTGCCAGCACGAGTTCGCAGGGGTCCCAGCCCCAGCATTTT. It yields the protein CASTSSQGSQPQHF.

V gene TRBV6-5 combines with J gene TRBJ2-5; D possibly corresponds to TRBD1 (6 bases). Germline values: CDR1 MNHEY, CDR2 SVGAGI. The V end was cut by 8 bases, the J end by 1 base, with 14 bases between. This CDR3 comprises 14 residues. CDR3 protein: CASDRTVSQETQYF. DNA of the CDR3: TGTGCCAGCGACCGGACAGTGAGCCAAGAGACCCAGTACTTC.

As DNA, the CDR3 is TGTGCCAGCAGTGGGGCCACCTCAAATGAAAAACTGTTTTTT. It yields the protein CASSGATSNEKLFF. The rearrangement links TRBV25-1 to TRBJ1-4; D remains unclear. Trimming took off 4 bases at V and 5 bases at J, with 11 bases between the two ends. CDR1 MGHDK and CDR2 SYGVNS come from the germline V gene. The CDR3 contains 14 residues.

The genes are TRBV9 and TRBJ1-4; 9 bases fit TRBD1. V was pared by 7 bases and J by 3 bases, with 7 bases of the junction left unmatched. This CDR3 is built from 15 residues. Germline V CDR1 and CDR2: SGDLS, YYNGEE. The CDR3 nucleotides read TGTGCCAGCTCAGACAGGGGGTCGGCTAATGAAAAACTGTTTTTT. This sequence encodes CASSDRGSANEKLFF.

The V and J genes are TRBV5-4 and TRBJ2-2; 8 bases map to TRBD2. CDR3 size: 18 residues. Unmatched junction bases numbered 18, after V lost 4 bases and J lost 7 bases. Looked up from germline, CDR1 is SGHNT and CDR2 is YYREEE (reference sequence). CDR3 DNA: TGTGCCAGCAGCCCGACGGCGGGGGGCCTTAAGGATCACGGGGAGCTGTTTTTT. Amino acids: CASSPTAGGLKDHGELFF.

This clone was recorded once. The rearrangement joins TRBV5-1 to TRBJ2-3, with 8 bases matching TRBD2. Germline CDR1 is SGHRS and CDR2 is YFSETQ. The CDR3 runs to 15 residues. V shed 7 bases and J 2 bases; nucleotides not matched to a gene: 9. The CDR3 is CASSASAGATDTQYF. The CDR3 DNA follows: TGCGCCAGCTCGGCGTCAGCGGGGGCCACAGATACGCAGTATTTT.

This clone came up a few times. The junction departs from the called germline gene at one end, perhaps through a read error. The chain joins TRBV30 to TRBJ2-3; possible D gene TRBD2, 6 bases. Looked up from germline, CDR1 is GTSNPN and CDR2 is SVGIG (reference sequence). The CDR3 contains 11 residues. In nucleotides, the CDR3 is TGTGCCTGGAGTCATGGGTCAGGCGGAGGGTTT. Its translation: CAWSHGSGGGF.

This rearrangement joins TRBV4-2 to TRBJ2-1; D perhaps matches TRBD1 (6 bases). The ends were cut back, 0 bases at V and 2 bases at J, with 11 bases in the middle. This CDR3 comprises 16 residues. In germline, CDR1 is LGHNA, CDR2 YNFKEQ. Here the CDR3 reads CASSQDPRGPYNEQFF. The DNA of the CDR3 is TGTGCCAGCAGCCAAGATCCCAGGGGCCCCTACAATGAGCAGTTCTTC.

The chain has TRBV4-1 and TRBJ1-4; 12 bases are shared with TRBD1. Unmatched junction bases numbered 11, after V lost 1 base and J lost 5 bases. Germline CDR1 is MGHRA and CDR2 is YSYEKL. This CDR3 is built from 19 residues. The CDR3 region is CASSQVGGTGGRGNEKLFF. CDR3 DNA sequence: TGCGCCAGCAGCCAAGTCGGTGGGACAGGGGGCCGGGGAAATGAAAAACTGTTTTTT.

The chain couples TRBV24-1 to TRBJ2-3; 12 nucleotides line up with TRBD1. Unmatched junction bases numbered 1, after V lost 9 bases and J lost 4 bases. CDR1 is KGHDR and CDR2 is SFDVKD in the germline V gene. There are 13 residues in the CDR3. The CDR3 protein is CATGTGGADTQYF. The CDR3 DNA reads TGTGCCACCGGGACAGGGGGCGCAGATACGCAGTATTTT.